The clone carrying this TCR beta chain has a handful of counts. Antigen unknown. This entry belongs to a study of T cell responses to AZD1222 COVID-19 vaccine. General observations from the study: Receipt of two AZD1222 doses was followed by a rise in Spike-specific TCR breadth and depth. At baseline, seropositivity was found in only a handful of AZD1222 recipients.

The protocol was immunoSEQ multiplex PCR, while the TCRdb copy is restricted to in-frame clones and leaves out a portion. In the table there are about 110,000 clones, 75% to 90% of which are singletons. The sequencing used peripheral blood, collected 28 days after the second AZD1222 dose. The origin of this receptor is an adult who received the AZD1222 COVID-19 vaccine.

The CDR3 region is CASSFNREDTQYF. The CDR3 nucleotides read TGTGCCAGCAGTTTTAATCGGGAGGATACGCAGTATTTT. The chain links TRBV28 to TRBJ2-3, with D tentatively TRBD2 (6 bases). This CDR3 spans 13 amino acids. Germline V CDR1 and CDR2: MDHEN, SYDVKM. V lost 3 bases and J 6 bases, leaving 10 bases between the germline ends.